This T cell receptor beta chain was identified in a study of shared clonotypes between healthy human individuals. The study, taken as a whole, reports: Clonotype sharing among donors was expected to depend on sequencing depth.

Terminally differentiated effector memory CD45RA+ cells were left out of the naive CD8 fraction, which was CD45RO-negative and positively selected for CCR7. V lost 0 bases, J lost 8 bases, and 11 bases lay in between. CDR1 MGHRA and CDR2 YSYEKL come from the germline V gene. The CDR3 totals 14 residues. TCRdb's copy holds only in-frame clones and misses some; the assay was immunoSEQ multiplex PCR. The table has under 1 million clones, approximately 96% seen once. Comments on this clone: Its antigen is not known.

This clonotype was sampled from a man aged 25-40 years in good health. V usage is TRBV4-1 and J usage is TRBJ2-1; D gene ambiguous. Sequenced material: naive CD8+ T cells sorted from blood. The CDR3 reads CASSQDLAFDEQFF. Here the CDR3 DNA reads TGCGCCAGCAGCCAAGATTTGGCATTCGATGAGCAGTTCTTC.